This T cell receptor (beta chain) was sequenced during a study of cytomegalovirus exposure and HLA in healthy donors. The study, taken as a whole, reports: More clonal expansion characterized HLA-associated TCR beta chains than equally common others in a later analysis.

The PCR had 60 Vbeta and 13 Jbeta primers. Data came from immunoSEQ multiplex PCR; TCRdb stores just in-frame clones and leaves some out. The sample includes about 65,000 clones, around four fifths seen only once; the top ten take 3%. As for this clone: Its antigen is currently unknown.

The CDR3 is made up of 12 amino acids. The germline V gene encodes CDR1 SQVTM and CDR2 ANQGSEA. The V and J ends lost 3 bases and 1 base respectively, with 6 bases between them. Healthy bone marrow donors supplied every sample. Material for sequencing was PBMCs. This receptor was identified in a girl under 18 in good health and CMV-seropositive. The chain recombines TRBV29-1 with TRBJ2-5; D gene ambiguous. For the CDR3, the DNA is TGCAGCGTTGAGGGCGCCCAAGAGACCCAGTACTTC. This sequence encodes CSVEGAQETQYF.